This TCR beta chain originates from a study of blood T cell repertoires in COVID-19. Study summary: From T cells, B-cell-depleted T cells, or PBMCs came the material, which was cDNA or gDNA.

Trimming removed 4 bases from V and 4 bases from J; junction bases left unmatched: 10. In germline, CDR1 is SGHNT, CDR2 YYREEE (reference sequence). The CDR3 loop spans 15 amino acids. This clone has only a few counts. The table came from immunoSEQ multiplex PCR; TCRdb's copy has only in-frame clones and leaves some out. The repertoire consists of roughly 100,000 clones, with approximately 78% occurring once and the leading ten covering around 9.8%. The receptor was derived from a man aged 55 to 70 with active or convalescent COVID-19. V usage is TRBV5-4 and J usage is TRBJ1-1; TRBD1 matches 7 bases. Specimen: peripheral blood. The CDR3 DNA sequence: TGTGCCAGCAGCCCACAAACAGGGGCGGGCACTGAAGCTTTCTTT. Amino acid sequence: CASSPQTGAGTEAFF.